This entry lists 32 T cell receptor beta chains sequenced from one sample in a study of blood T cell repertoires in COVID-19. Clones were sequenced by immunoSEQ multiplex PCR, and TCRdb holds only the in-frame ones, with some missing. The sample shows under 150,000 clones, approximately 79% of them seen only once. Sequencing input: PBMCs or T cells enriched from blood (not recorded which). These receptors all stem from a woman aged 50 to 60 who had recovered from COVID-19.

V is TRBV3-1 (or the pseudogene TRBV3-2) and J is TRBJ1-2, with TRBD1 matching 11 bases. The CDR3 length is 17 residues. Per the germline V gene, CDR1 is LGHDT and CDR2 is YNNKEL (reference sequence). The V segment lost 5 bases and the J segment 3 bases; nucleotides outside the gene matches: 11. The CDR3 spells CASSSSLGQGADYGYTF. CDR3 bases: TGTGCCAGCAGCTCATCGCTAGGACAGGGGGCTGACTATGGCTACACCTTC.

The genes are TRBV3-1 (or the pseudogene TRBV3-2) and TRBJ2-4; D uncertain. V dropped 1 base and J dropped 7 bases, with 8 bases sitting between them. This CDR3 is 13 amino acids long. Germline V gene sequence: CDR1 LGHDT, CDR2 YNNKEL (reference sequence). The CDR3 region has the DNA TGTGCCAGCAGCCAAGGTTCCCCTAACATTCAGTACTTC. It specifies CASSQGSPNIQYF.

The chain links TRBV11-1 to TRBJ2-6, with D perhaps matching TRBD2 (5 bases). Trimming removed 5 bases from V and 4 bases from J, with 12 bases in between. From germline, CDR1 is SGHAT and CDR2 FQDESV (reference sequence). The CDR3 length is 15 residues. For the CDR3, the DNA is TGTGCCAGCAGCCGTGGTTCGGGGGGGGCCAACGTCCTGACTTTC. Its protein product is CASSRGSGGANVLTF.

This chain joins TRBV5-1 and TRBJ1-2; D might be TRBD1 (5 bases). CDR1 and CDR2 from the germline V gene are SGHRS and YFSETQ. This CDR3 is 14 amino acids long. Trimming took 5 bases from V and 4 from J, leaving 15 bases between them. The CDR3 reads CASSQPGAFYGYTF. Written as DNA, the CDR3 is TGCGCCAGCAGTCAACCTGGGGCCTTCTATGGCTACACCTTC.

J is TRBJ1-5 and V is TRBV5-1; 8 bases fit TRBD1. This CDR3 is 15 amino acids long. CDR1 is SGHRS and CDR2 is YFSETQ in the germline V gene. The V and J ends lost 3 bases and 1 base, in that order; junction bases with no gene match: 3. CDR3: CASSWQGASNQPQHF. The CDR3, as DNA: TGCGCCAGCAGCTGGCAGGGGGCGAGCAATCAGCCCCAGCATTTT.

This clone was counted a few times. The V call is TRBV10-3, the J call TRBJ2-7, with a tentative D call TRBD1 (5 bases). Germline values: CDR1 ENHRY, CDR2 SYGVKD. Trimming removed 4 bases from V and 2 bases from J, with 6 bases in between. CDR3 length: 12 residues. The CDR3, as DNA: TGTGCCATCAGTGCGGACACCTACGAGCAGTACTTC. Translation: CAISADTYEQYF.

The CDR3 sequence: CAWSIFPPNTEAFF. CDR3 sequence (DNA): TGTGCCTGGAGTATCTTTCCCCCGAACACTGAAGCTTTCTTT. The chain is built from TRBV30 and TRBJ1-1, with D unresolved. This CDR3 has 14 residues. V lost 2 bases, J lost 1 base, and 11 bases lay in between. Germline CDR1 is GTSNPN and CDR2 is SVGIG (reference sequence).

V is TRBV12-5 and J is TRBJ1-3; D not resolved. Germline V lookup: CDR1 LGHNT, CDR2 FRNRAP. V lost 6 bases and J lost 1, with 10 bases in between. The CDR3 is 14 amino acids. This CDR3 is CASGRGGSGNTIYF. The CDR3, as DNA: TGTGCTAGTGGCCGAGGAGGTTCTGGAAACACCATATATTTT. Together with reference TRBV12-5 and TRBJ1-3, the CDR3 gives the full variable domain: DARVTQTPRHKVTEMGQEVTMRCQPILGHNTVFWYRQTMMQGLELLAYFRNRAPLDDSGMPKDRFSAEMPDATLATLKIQPSEPRDSAVYFCASGRGGSGNTIYFGEGSWLTVV.

This rearrangement joins TRBV11-2 to TRBJ2-6; D call uncertain. The CDR3 has 15 residues. Germline CDR1 reads SGHAT; CDR2 reads FQNNGV. Between the trimmed V and J ends, which lost 5 bases and 1 base, there was a span of 9 bases. The CDR3 DNA sequence: TGTGCCAGCAGCCTGGGCGCATCTGGGGCCAACGTCCTGACTTTC. It yields the protein CASSLGASGANVLTF.

The table lists this clone with a count of one. This chain uses TRBV5-8 with TRBJ1-2; 7 bases align to TRBD1. The CDR3 runs to 14 residues. In germline, CDR1 is SGHTS, CDR2 YDEGEE. The V segment lost 4 bases and the J segment 8 bases; nucleotides outside the gene matches: 11. CDR3 sequence: CASSLGTDVYGYTF. In nucleotides, the CDR3 is TGTGCCAGCAGCCTCGGGACAGATGTCTACGGCTACACCTTC.

This rearrangement joins TRBV2 to TRBJ2-7; 7 bases agree with TRBD2. CDR1 and CDR2 (germline): SNHLY, FYNNEI. The CDR3 is made up of 14 amino acids. V dropped 6 bases and J dropped 4; count of bases not matched to a gene: 9. CDR3 in DNA: TGTGCCAGCAGCCGACTAGCTCCGTTTTACGAGCAGTACTTC. Translated, it gives CASSRLAPFYEQYF.

CDR3 protein: CASSPGTGAEQYF. The CDR3 DNA reads as TGTGCCAGCAGCCCAGGGACAGGGGCCGAGCAGTACTTC. This sequence joins TRBV7-3 and TRBJ2-7; 10 nucleotides agree with TRBD1. The CDR3 consists of 13 residues. The junction had 4 bases not matched to a gene; V was cut back by 5 bases and J by 6 bases. CDR1 is SGHTA and CDR2 is FQGTGA in the germline V gene.

The chain recombines TRBV7-9 with TRBJ1-1, with 8 positions matching TRBD1. V lost 4 bases, J lost 4 bases, and 8 bases stayed unmatched. Germline CDR1 reads SEHNR; CDR2 reads FQNEAQ (reference sequence). The CDR3 consists of 15 residues. Written as DNA, the CDR3 is TGTGCCAGCAGCTGGGGGGCAGGGGGCATCACTGAAGCTTTCTTT. Translation gives CASSWGAGGITEAFF. The full variable domain, rest sourced from reference TRBV7-9 and TRBJ1-1, is DTGVSQNPRHKITKRGQNVTFRCDPISEHNRLYWYRQTLGQGPEFLTYFQNEAQLEKSRLLSDRFSAERPKGSFSTLEIQRTEQGDSAMYLCASSWGAGGITEAFFGQGTRLTVV.

The genes are TRBV7-2 and TRBJ2-2, with no clear D. Trimming stripped 3 bases from V and 1 base from J, with 9 bases between. The length of the CDR3 is 15 residues. Germline V CDR1 and CDR2: SGHTA, FQGNSA. This CDR3 is CASSFESKNTGELFF. The CDR3 bases are TGTGCCAGCAGCTTTGAGTCCAAGAACACCGGGGAGCTGTTTTTT.

The chain links TRBV2 to TRBJ1-2; D may be TRBD1 (5 bases). The V gene lost 4 bases and the J gene lost 4 bases, with 10 bases spanning the gap. Germline CDR1 reads SNHLY; CDR2 reads FYNNEI. The CDR3 is 13 residues long. The CDR3 DNA is TGTGCCAGCAGTGCCTTGGACACCTATGGCTACACCTTC. Translated: CASSALDTYGYTF. Based on the CDR3 plus reference TRBV2 and TRBJ1-2, the full variable domain is EPEVTQTPSHQVTQMGQEVILRCVPISNHLYFYWYRQILGQKVEFLVSFYNNEISEKSEIFDDQFSVERPDGSNFTLKIRSTKLEDSAMYFCASSALDTYGYTFGSGTRLTVV.

There are many counts of this clone. The sample carries other DNA sequences with the same CDR3. The rearrangement joins TRBV7-3 to TRBJ2-1; 7 nucleotides align to TRBD2. V trimming: 3 bases; J trimming: 4 bases; junction bases outside the gene matches: 0. In germline, CDR1 is SGHTA, CDR2 FQGTGA. The CDR3 extends over 13 amino acids. The CDR3 sequence is CASSFGGYNEQFF. CDR3 DNA: TGTGCCAGCAGCTTCGGGGGGTACAATGAGCAGTTCTTC.

For the CDR3, the DNA is TGCGCCAGCAGTTTTTCGGGAGCTGAAGAGCAGTTCTTC. Encoded protein: CASSFSGAEEQFF. The rearrangement links TRBV10-1 to TRBJ2-1, with D perhaps matching TRBD2 (6 bases). The CDR3 consists of 13 residues. The ends were cut back, 5 bases at V and 10 bases at J, with 15 bases in the middle. CDR1 is WNHNN, CDR2 SYGVQD, per germline (reference sequence).

This clone came up a few times. V gene TRBV28 combines with J gene TRBJ1-2; the D is unclear. This CDR3 has 15 amino acids. Trimming removed 5 bases from V and 6 bases from J, with 19 bases in between. Per the germline V gene, CDR1 is MDHEN and CDR2 is SYDVKM. The CDR3 sequence is CASSLFSRQSNGYTF. The CDR3 DNA sequence: TGTGCCAGCAGTCTGTTCTCACGACAATCAAATGGCTACACCTTC.

The chain employs TRBV5-4 and TRBJ2-3; no clear D gene. V was pared by 4 bases and J by 1 base, with 16 bases between. There are 16 residues in the CDR3. CDR1 and CDR2 (germline): SGHNT, YYREEE (reference sequence). CDR3 in DNA: TGTGCCAGCAGCCCCCGGGTCTTAAGCGGCACAGATACGCAGTATTTT. Its translation is CASSPRVLSGTDTQYF.

This chain connects TRBV27 to TRBJ1-5, with no clear D. The CDR3 spans 15 residues. The V end was cut by 8 bases, the J end by 4 bases, with 18 bases between. CDR1 is MNHEY, CDR2 SMNVEV, per germline (reference sequence). CDR3 DNA sequence: TGTGCCAGCCAGCCCCTCCGACACAAAAATCAGCCCCAGCATTTT. Amino acids: CASQPLRHKNQPQHF.

The chain has TRBV10-2 and TRBJ2-7, with 7 bases fitting TRBD2. J was trimmed by 3 bases and V by 5 bases; bases with no gene match: 4. This CDR3 is built from 13 residues. Germline assignment: CDR1 WSHSY and CDR2 SAAADI. The CDR3 nucleotides are TGCGCCAGCAGTCCGGCGGGAGACTACGAGCAGTACTTC. Protein product: CASSPAGDYEQYF.

The chain joins TRBV7-2 to TRBJ2-2; D remains ambiguous. The CDR3 has 13 residues. Germline V CDR1 and CDR2: SGHTA, FQGNSA. V lost 4 bases, J lost 6 bases, and 9 bases lay in between. The CDR3 region is CASSSRLAGELFF. For the CDR3, the DNA is TGTGCCAGCAGCTCCCGACTTGCCGGGGAGCTGTTTTTT.

The chain joins TRBV4-1 to TRBJ2-6; maybe TRBD2 (5 bases). The CDR3 loop spans 19 amino acids. The V end was cut by 1 base, the J end by 4 bases, with 20 bases between. CDR1 MGHRA and CDR2 YSYEKL come from the germline V gene. This CDR3 reads CASSQGNGRRGTGANVLTF. The DNA of the CDR3 is TGCGCCAGCAGCCAAGGTAATGGTCGTCGGGGTACCGGGGCCAACGTCCTGACTTTC.

DNA of the CDR3: TGCAGCACAGGAGATGGGACAGGGGGAATGACCACCTTC. Protein: CSTGDGTGGMTTF. The chain employs TRBV29-1 and TRBJ1-2; 11 bases align to TRBD1. Germline V gene lookup returns CDR1 SQVTM and CDR2 ANQGSEA. V dropped 8 bases and J dropped 13; count of bases not matched to a gene: 15. CDR3 length equals 13 residues.

This clone was recorded at least ten times. The V and J genes are TRBV3-1 (or the pseudogene TRBV3-2) and TRBJ2-1; TRBD1 agrees at 9 bases. CDR3 length: 12 residues. Losses at the gene ends were 3 bases for V and 15 bases for J; bases not matched to a gene: 6. Germline V lookup: CDR1 LGHDT, CDR2 YNNKEL (reference sequence). The CDR3 DNA sequence: TGTGCCAGCAGCCAGGCTGGGACAGGGCGGTTCTTC. Translated, it gives CASSQAGTGRFF.

This chain links TRBV5-1 with TRBJ1-1, with D possibly TRBD1 on 5 matching bases. Trimming took 0 bases from V and 1 from J, leaving 7 bases between them. The CDR3 extends over 14 amino acids. Germline CDR1 is SGHRS and CDR2 is YFSETQ. The CDR3 bases are TGCGCCAGCAGCTTGGCTGGACAGAACACTGAAGCTTTCTTT. Amino acid sequence: CASSLAGQNTEAFF.

The chain employs TRBV21-1 and TRBJ2-7; no DNA check was done on the table's D call, TRBD2. TRBV21-1 is a documented pseudogene. This CDR3 is 11 amino acids long. CDR3 sequence reads: CARGGVDEQYF. CDR3 coding DNA: TGTGCCAGGGGAGGAGTTGACGAGCAGTACTTC.

The chain has TRBV13 and TRBJ2-7; TRBD1 aligns across 12 bases. After removal of 3 bases from V and 5 bases from J, the junction contained 5 bases not matched to a gene. Germline assignment: CDR1 PRHDT and CDR2 FYEKMQ (reference sequence). This CDR3 is built from 15 residues. CDR3 residues: CASSFIGTGGNEQYF. The CDR3 DNA sequence: TGTGCCAGCAGCTTCATCGGGACAGGGGGCAACGAGCAGTACTTC.

This sequence joins TRBV28 and TRBJ2-3; 8 positions match TRBD1. The CDR3 is made up of 16 amino acids. Per the germline V gene, CDR1 is MDHEN and CDR2 is SYDVKM. V lost 5 bases, J lost 5 bases, and 12 bases stayed unmatched. CDR3 residues: CASSTRTGLVGDTQYF. CDR3 coding DNA: TGTGCCAGCAGTACCCGGACAGGGCTGGTCGGAGATACGCAGTATTTT.

This clone appeared a few times. V gene TRBV29-1 combines with J gene TRBJ1-2; 12 nucleotides agree with TRBD1. Trimming at V came to 5 bases and at J to 6 bases, leaving 10 bases not matched to a gene. The CDR3 is 15 amino acids. From germline, CDR1 is SQVTM and CDR2 ANQGSEA. As DNA, the CDR3 is TGCAGCGTTCCCTCGGGACAGGGGGCATTGAATGGCTACACCTTC. It yields the protein CSVPSGQGALNGYTF.

This chain joins TRBV19 and TRBJ1-1; TRBD1 aligns across 7 bases. J was trimmed by 5 bases and V by 10 bases; bases with no gene match: 10. Germline V gene sequence: CDR1 LNHDA, CDR2 SQIVND (reference sequence). The CDR3 runs to 13 residues. The CDR3 loop reads CATQEGARTEAFF. In DNA form, the CDR3 reads TGTGCCACCCAGGAGGGGGCTAGGACTGAAGCTTTCTTT.

This chain uses TRBV12-3 or TRBV12-4 with TRBJ2-2; maybe TRBD2 (6 bases). There are 13 residues in the CDR3. V lost 6 bases and J lost 5, with 10 bases in between. The CDR3 region is CASRGTGTGELFF. The CDR3, as DNA: TGTGCCAGCAGGGGGACTGGAACCGGGGAGCTGTTTTTT.